The 26 T cell receptor beta chains given below trace back to one sample, sequenced in a study of blood T cell repertoires in COVID-19. TCRdb's table, derived via immunoSEQ multiplex PCR, lists solely in-frame clones and lacks some. In the table there are approximately 300,000 clones, about nine tenths of which are singletons. Sequenced sample: peripheral blood. The receptors stem from a man aged 45-65 years with active or convalescent COVID-19.

Only one count was recorded for this clone. The chain recombines TRBV2 with TRBJ1-4, with D perhaps TRBD1 (6 bases). This CDR3 region has 15 residues. Germline V CDR1 and CDR2: SNHLY, FYNNEI. The V and J ends lost 6 bases and 7 bases respectively, with 18 bases between them. The CDR3 nucleotides are TGTGCCAGCAGCCTACAGGGCCCTTTGGGTGAAAAACTGTTTTTT. It is translated as CASSLQGPLGEKLFF.

The chain employs TRBV24-1 and TRBJ2-3, with 10 positions matching TRBD2. With V trimmed by 0 bases and J by 4 bases, 3 bases remained unmatched. CDR3 length equals 16 residues. Germline lookup yields CDR1 KGHDR and CDR2 SFDVKD. The CDR3 sequence is CATSDLGLAAADTQYF. The CDR3 DNA reads as TGTGCCACCAGTGATTTGGGACTAGCGGCCGCAGATACGCAGTATTTT.

This clone showed up just once. Lacking the conserved final phenylalanine or tryptophan, this CDR3 likely reflects a read error. The gene calls are TRBV5-1 and TRBJ1-6, with 10 bases identical to TRBD1. The CDR3 sequence is 15 residues long. Germline V gene lookup returns CDR1 SGHRS and CDR2 YFSETQ. Unmatched junction bases numbered 4, after V lost 3 bases and J lost 7 bases. This CDR3 is CASSSGQGLNSPLHL. CDR3 DNA: TGCGCCAGCAGCTCGGGACAGGGGTTGAATTCACCCCTCCACCTT.

CDR3 nucleotides: TGTGCCAGCAGCTTGGGGACTAGAAGGAGCACCGGGGAGCTGTTTTTT. It encodes CASSLGTRRSTGELFF. The chain combines TRBV5-4 with TRBJ2-2; 7 bases line up with TRBD2. The CDR3 runs to 16 residues. Unmatched junction bases numbered 6, after V lost 0 bases and J lost 4 bases. Germline CDR1 SGHNT, CDR2 YYREEE (reference sequence). The whole variable domain, filled in from reference TRBV5-4 and TRBJ2-2, reads ETGVTQSPTHLIKTRGQQVTLRCSSQSGHNTVSWYQQALGQGPQFIFQYYREEENGRGNFPPRFSGLQFPNYSSELNVNALELDDSALYLCASSLGTRRSTGELFFGEGSRLTVL.

The chain is built from TRBV5-1 and TRBJ2-4, with D possibly matching TRBD1 (6 bases). The CDR3 loop spans 16 amino acids. V was clipped by 1 base and J by 9 bases, with 20 bases between them. CDR1 and CDR2 from the germline V gene are SGHRS and YFSETQ. DNA of the CDR3: TGCGCCAGCAGCTTGCTCCAAACAGGGTCGTTTAGCATTCAGTACTTC. Residues: CASSLLQTGSFSIQYF.

The rearrangement joins TRBV3-1 (or the pseudogene TRBV3-2) to TRBJ2-7; 7 bases are a match to TRBD2. CDR1 is LGHDT, CDR2 YNNKEL, per germline (reference sequence). With 2 bases clipped from V and 5 bases from J, the junction kept 15 bases outside the gene matches. The CDR3 is 17 amino acids. The CDR3 coding sequence is TGTGCCAGCAGCCAAAACCCCGGGATGGGAGGGCTCAACGAGCAGTACTTC. Amino acid sequence: CASSQNPGMGGLNEQYF.

V usage is TRBV11-2 and J usage is TRBJ2-5, with unresolved D. This CDR3 is built from 11 residues. The germline gives CDR1 SGHAT, CDR2 FQNNGV. The V end was cut by 4 bases, the J end by 2 bases, with 2 bases between. DNA for the CDR3: TGTGCCAGCAGCTCACAAGAGACCCAGTACTTC. Translation: CASSSQETQYF. Supplemented by reference TRBV11-2 and TRBJ2-5, the full variable domain reads EAGVAQSPRYKIIEKRQSVAFWCNPISGHATLYWYQQILGQGPKLLIQFQNNGVVDDSQLPKDRFSAERLKGVDSTLKIQPAKLEDSAVYLCASSSQETQYFGPGTRLLVL.

The rearrangement joins TRBV2 to TRBJ2-7; D may be TRBD2 (5 bases). Per the germline V gene, CDR1 is SNHLY and CDR2 is FYNNEI. CDR3 length: 13 residues. Trimming shortened V by 6 bases and J by 4 bases, and 13 bases separated the two germline ends. The CDR3 nucleotides are TGTGCCAGCAGCCTAGCTTCGTTTTACGAGCAGTACTTC. It yields the protein CASSLASFYEQYF. The full variable domain, completed using reference TRBV2 and TRBJ2-7, is EPEVTQTPSHQVTQMGQEVILRCVPISNHLYFYWYRQILGQKVEFLVSFYNNEISEKSEIFDDQFSVERPDGSNFTLKIRSTKLEDSAMYFCASSLASFYEQYFGPGTRLTVT.

This rearrangement joins TRBV5-4 to TRBJ2-5; no clear D gene. The CDR3 length is 14 residues. The germline V gene has CDR1 SGHNT and CDR2 YYREEE (reference sequence). Trimming took 0 bases from V and 3 from J, leaving 9 bases between them. DNA for the CDR3: TGTGCCAGCAGCTTGGAACTACCGAAAGAGACCCAGTACTTC. This translates into CASSLELPKETQYF.

The CDR3 nucleotides read TGTGCCAGCAGCCAAAGAGGGGGCGATTCCGAGCAGTACTTC. It is translated as CASSQRGGDSEQYF. V usage is TRBV3-1 (or the pseudogene TRBV3-2) and J usage is TRBJ2-7, with 7 positions matching TRBD1. Germline V CDR1 and CDR2: LGHDT, YNNKEL (reference sequence). J lost 6 bases, V lost 2 bases, and 7 bases had no gene match. The CDR3 length is 14 residues.

The chain employs TRBV28 and TRBJ1-6, with 7 bases lining up with TRBD1. This CDR3 has 15 amino acids. Germline V gene data show CDR1 as MDHEN and CDR2 as SYDVKM. Trimming took 8 bases from V and 6 from J; bases not matched to a gene: 10. The CDR3 sequence is CASLNDRAGNSPLHF. Written as DNA, the CDR3 is TGTGCCAGCCTGAATGACAGGGCAGGTAATTCACCCCTCCACTTT.

This clone appeared once. The rearrangement joins TRBV9 to TRBJ1-6; TRBD1 matches at 8 bases. The CDR3 totals 17 residues. The germline V gene has CDR1 SGDLS and CDR2 YYNGEE. The junction had 8 bases not matched to a gene; V was cut back by 0 bases and J by 6 bases. Written as DNA, the CDR3 is TGTGCCAGCAGCGTAGCCCCGACAGGGGCCTCTAATTCACCCCTCCACTTT. Amino acids: CASSVAPTGASNSPLHF.

The CDR3 here is CASRSETGGNSPLHF. The DNA for the CDR3 is TGTGCCAGCAGGTCCGAGACAGGGGGCAATTCACCCCTCCACTTT. This chain joins TRBV13 and TRBJ1-6; 10 bases match TRBD1. CDR1 is PRHDT and CDR2 is FYEKMQ in the germline V gene (reference sequence). After removal of 6 bases from V and 7 bases from J, the junction contained 6 bases not matched to a gene. This CDR3 is 15 amino acids long.

This rearrangement joins TRBV7-2 to TRBJ1-2, with a possible D match to TRBD1 (6 bases). Per germline, CDR1 SGHTA and CDR2 FQGNSA. The CDR3 has 13 residues. Trimming took 4 bases from V and 4 from J, leaving 10 bases between them. The CDR3 DNA follows: TGTGCCAGCAGCTCAGGGGCCTTCTATGGCTACACCTTC. Its translation is CASSSGAFYGYTF.

This sequence joins TRBV6-6 and TRBJ1-5; D is uncertain. Per germline, CDR1 MNHNY and CDR2 SVGAGI (reference sequence). This CDR3 comprises 15 residues. Trimming stripped 6 bases from V and 3 bases from J, with 15 bases between. CDR3 bases: TGTGCCAGCAGCCTACTAACGGGTTCCAATCAGCCCCAGCATTTT. Residues: CASSLLTGSNQPQHF.

This clone was counted a single time. The chain has TRBV30 and TRBJ1-6; D is ambiguous. Germline V gives CDR1 GTSNPN, CDR2 SVGIG (reference sequence). Trimming stripped 2 bases from V and 5 bases from J, with 7 bases between. This CDR3 is built from 13 residues. The CDR3, as DNA: TGTGCCTGGAGTTCCAGGAATAATTCACCCCTCCACTTT. Amino acid sequence: CAWSSRNNSPLHF.

With regard to this clone: The same CDR3 can be traced to other DNA sequences in this sample. V gene TRBV5-1 combines with J gene TRBJ1-1, with D unclear. The CDR3 covers 12 residues. The ends were cut back, 2 bases at V and 4 bases at J, with 6 bases in the middle. Germline V gives CDR1 SGHRS, CDR2 YFSETQ. In nucleotides, the CDR3 is TGCGCCAGCAGCTTTGAGGGCACTGAAGCTTTCTTT. Translation gives CASSFEGTEAFF.

The chain combines TRBV27 with TRBJ1-4; D is unclear. Germline loops: CDR1 MNHEY, CDR2 SMNVEV (reference sequence). Between the trimmed V and J ends, which lost 6 bases and 7 bases, there was a span of 9 bases. The CDR3 totals 12 residues. Here the CDR3 reads CASRKTGEKLFF. The CDR3 region has the DNA TGTGCCAGCAGGAAGACTGGTGAAAAACTGTTTTTT.

This chain links TRBV5-6 with TRBJ2-5, with 9 positions matching TRBD1. The CDR3 contains 14 residues. V lost 4 bases and J lost 5; bases outside the gene matches: 6. Germline assignment: CDR1 SGHDT and CDR2 YYEEEE. The DNA of the CDR3 is TGTGCCAGCAGCACCCCGACAGGGGGGGAGACCCAGTACTTC. This encodes CASSTPTGGETQYF.

The rearrangement links TRBV28 to TRBJ1-1; possible D gene TRBD1, 6 bases. The CDR3 sequence is 14 residues long. Deletions cut 5 bases from V and 1 base from J, with 11 bases between. CDR1 and CDR2 (germline): MDHEN, SYDVKM. CDR3 sequence: CASSLTGPNTEAFF. The CDR3 nucleotides are TGTGCCAGCAGTCTCACAGGGCCGAACACTGAAGCTTTCTTT. Based on the CDR3 plus reference TRBV28 and TRBJ1-1, the full variable domain is DVKVTQSSRYLVKRTGEKVFLECVQDMDHENMFWYRQDPGLGLRLIYFSYDVKMKEKGDIPEGYSVSREKKERFSLILESASTNQTSMYLCASSLTGPNTEAFFGQGTRLTVV.

The J gene is TRBJ1-2, the V gene TRBV19; 7 positions match TRBD1. Germline CDR1 and CDR2: LNHDA and SQIVND (reference sequence). There are 16 residues in the CDR3. Trimming cost V 4 bases and J 3 bases; bases outside gene matches: 11. The CDR3: CASSTLTGVDYYGYTF. As DNA, the CDR3 is TGTGCCAGTAGTACCCTTACAGGGGTGGATTACTATGGCTACACCTTC.

The rearrangement uses TRBV3-1 (or the pseudogene TRBV3-2) and TRBJ1-6; 8 bases agree with TRBD1. Germline V CDR1 and CDR2: LGHDT, YNNKEL (reference sequence). This CDR3 contains 17 residues. With V trimmed by 0 bases and J by 10 bases, 11 bases remained unmatched. The CDR3 protein is CASSQERTGSFGSPLHF. DNA of the CDR3: TGTGCCAGCAGCCAAGAAAGGACAGGGAGTTTCGGGTCACCCCTCCACTTT.

This clone has a handful of counts. This chain connects TRBV30 to TRBJ1-4, with a weak D call TRBD1 (6 bases). The V gene lost 4 bases and the J gene lost 10 bases, with 19 bases spanning the gap. Germline V CDR1 and CDR2: GTSNPN, SVGIG (reference sequence). The CDR3 is 14 amino acids. Here the CDR3 reads CAWTQRGSVGKLFF. The CDR3 DNA follows: TGTGCCTGGACCCAAAGGGGGTCCGTCGGAAAACTGTTTTTT.

The rearrangement joins TRBV2 to TRBJ1-5; possibly TRBD1 for D (6 bases). Trimming removed 6 bases at V and 0 bases at J, with 12 bases between. The CDR3 extends over 15 amino acids. The germline gives CDR1 SNHLY, CDR2 FYNNEI. The CDR3 here is CASSGQSSSNQPQHF. CDR3 coding DNA: TGTGCCAGCAGCGGACAGAGTAGTAGCAATCAGCCCCAGCATTTT. Full variable domain (missing parts from reference TRBV2 and TRBJ1-5): EPEVTQTPSHQVTQMGQEVILRCVPISNHLYFYWYRQILGQKVEFLVSFYNNEISEKSEIFDDQFSVERPDGSNFTLKIRSTKLEDSAMYFCASSGQSSSNQPQHFGDGTRLSIL.

CDR3 nucleotide sequence: TGTGCCAGCAGTATACACGGCGGCCCTTCAAGCACCGGGGAGCTGTTTTTT. Translated, it gives CASSIHGGPSSTGELFF. The chain employs TRBV28 and TRBJ2-2; unclear D gene. With 5 bases removed from V and 4 bases from J, the gap between germline ends came to 20 bases. Germline-derived CDR1 and CDR2 are MDHEN and SYDVKM. The CDR3 sequence is 17 residues long.

The V and J genes are TRBV7-2 and TRBJ2-1; perhaps TRBD1 as D (6 bases). There are 15 residues in the CDR3. V was cut by 4 bases and J by 8 bases, with 18 bases left in between. CDR1 and CDR2 (germline): SGHTA, FQGNSA. The chain's CDR3 is CASSSSGTRSYEQFF. Written as DNA, the CDR3 is TGTGCCAGCAGCTCCTCCGGGACACGTAGCTATGAGCAGTTCTTC.